A selection of T cell receptor beta chains follows, all from one sample in a study of T cells in Graves' hyperthyroidism and ophthalmopathy. Each CDR3 protein is one row after TCRdb ran MiXCR on the multiplex PCR reads. This table holds approximately 560,000 distinct CDR3 sequences, around 14% found once. The specimen was blood. The receptor set was obtained from a woman aged 25 to 39 with Graves' hyperthyroidism. The CDR3 runs from the conserved cysteine through the conserved F or W. The order of the fields is clone size, J gene, V gene, D gene, CDR3 protein, CDR3 DNA. The D gene is left open where the match is weak. The listing skips clone size in some rows; elsewhere it reads once, few, many or a size class.

many | TRBJ2-1 | TRBV12-3/TRBV12-4 | TRBD2 | CASGLAGGNEQFF | TGTGCCAGCGGACTAGCGGGAGGAAATGAGCAGTTCTTC
few | TRBJ2-7 | TRBV7-2 | TRBD1 | CASSPTGTAWEQYF | TGTGCCAGCAGTCCGACCGGGACAGCGTGGGAGCAGTACTTC
- | TRBJ1-2 | TRBV20-1 | - | CSAIIQEAYGYTF | TGCAGTGCTATTATACAGGAAGCCTATGGCTACACCTTC
many | TRBJ2-3 | TRBV6-2/TRBV6-3 | TRBD2 | CASSYSGLAGLTDTQYF | TGTGCCAGCAGTTACTCGGGACTAGCGGGATTAACAGATACGCAGTATTTT
- | TRBJ1-5 | TRBV7-3 | - | CASSSTINQPQHF | TGTGCCAGCAGCTCTACAATAAATCAGCCCCAGCATTTT
- | TRBJ2-7 | TRBV5-6 | - | CASSSREEQYF | TGTGCCAGCAGCTCGAGGGAAGAGCAGTACTTC
few | TRBJ2-1 | TRBV4-3 | - | CASSQRTRSSSYNEQFF | TGCGCCAGCAGCCAAAGAACGCGGAGCAGCTCCTACAATGAGCAGTTCTTC
many | TRBJ1-1 | TRBV12-5 | TRBD1 | CASGLGQGDTEAFF | TGTGCTAGTGGTTTGGGACAGGGAGACACTGAAGCTTTCTTT
many | TRBJ2-7 | TRBV10-2 | - | CASSPGDNLPEYF | TGCGCCAGCAGCCCAGGGGACAACCTACCGGAGTACTTC
many | TRBJ1-1 | TRBV7-9 | - | CASSAIGGGRGTEAFF | TGTGCCAGCAGCGCAATAGGGGGGGGTAGGGGCACTGAAGCTTTCTTT
- | TRBJ2-1 | TRBV10-3 | - | CAISESILRSNDQFF | TGTGCCATCAGTGAGTCGATCCTTCGGTCCAATGATCAGTTCTTC
- | TRBJ2-5 | TRBV5-5 | - | CASSRPSGETQYF | TGTGCCAGCAGCCGCCCTTCGGGGGAGACCCAGTACTTC
many | TRBJ1-1 | TRBV5-1 | - | CASSTYEDSPTEAFF | TGCGCCAGCAGCACCTACGAGGATAGCCCCACTGAAGCTTTCTTT
many | TRBJ1-1 | TRBV5-1 | TRBD1 | CASSRGGADQTEAFF | TGCGCCAGCAGCAGAGGGGGCGCAGATCAAACTGAAGCTTTCTTT
few | TRBJ2-2 | TRBV6-1 | - | CASSSVTLRGDTGELFF | TGTGCCAGCAGTTCCGTAACGCTCAGGGGGGACACCGGGGAGCTGTTTTTT
few | TRBJ2-3 | TRBV27 | TRBD2 | CACSLLLAGGLSDTQYF | TGTGCCTGCAGTCTCCTTCTAGCGGGAGGGCTGTCAGATACGCAGTATTTT
many | TRBJ1-5 | TRBV3-1 | TRBD1 | CASSLGTGAGQPQHF | TGTGCCAGCAGCCTGGGGACAGGGGCGGGTCAGCCCCAGCATTTT
many | TRBJ1-1 | TRBV10-3 | TRBD1 | CAISEAGTANTEAFF | TGTGCCATCAGTGAGGCCGGGACAGCGAACACTGAAGCTTTCTTT
- | TRBJ2-5 | TRBV7-6 | - | CASSPSLGGQETQYF | TGTGCCAGCAGCCCGTCGTTGGGGGGCCAAGAGACCCAGTACTTC
- | TRBJ2-7 | TRBV4-2 | - | CASSHLLAGMGGQYF | TGTGCCAGCAGCCACTTACTAGCAGGAATGGGCGGGCAGTACTTC
- | TRBJ2-2 | TRBV15 | TRBD2 | CATSRDQASGVSGELFF | TGTGCCACCAGCAGAGATCAGGCTAGCGGGGTATCTGGGGAGCTGTTTTTT
many | TRBJ2-5 | TRBV27 | - | CASTIVETQYF | TGTGCCAGCACCATTGTAGAGACCCAGTACTTC
few | TRBJ2-3 | TRBV18 | TRBD2 | CASSPAPIAGATDTQYF | TGTGCCAGCTCACCGGCGCCCATAGCGGGTGCTACAGATACGCAGTATTTT
many | TRBJ2-7 | TRBV6-2/TRBV6-3 | TRBD1 | CASRPADRGISSEQYF | TGTGCCAGCAGGCCCGCGGACAGGGGGATATCCAGCGAGCAGTACTTC
many | TRBJ1-1 | TRBV5-1 | - | CASSLESGGEAFF | TGCGCCAGCAGCTTGGAATCGGGGGGCGAAGCTTTCTTT
few | TRBJ2-3 | TRBV6-2/TRBV6-3 | - | CASSWTADTQYF | TGTGCCAGCAGTTGGACAGCTGATACGCAGTATTTT
many | TRBJ2-3 | TRBV5-1 | - | CASSLEGRGFTDTQYF | TGCGCCAGCAGCTTGGAGGGCCGCGGCTTCACAGATACGCAGTATTTT
many | TRBJ2-7 | TRBV5-1 | - | CASSLTASPGDYEQYF | TGCGCCAGCAGCTTGACGGCCTCCCCGGGGGATTACGAGCAGTACTTC
many | TRBJ2-1 | TRBV27 | - | CASSFRGAYNEQFF | TGTGCCAGCAGTTTCAGGGGCGCATACAATGAGCAGTTCTTC
many | TRBJ1-6 | TRBV2 | - | CASMGGVNSPLHF | TGTGCCAGCATGGGGGGGGTAAATTCACCCCTCCACTTT
- | TRBJ2-2 | TRBV7-3 | TRBD2 | CASSSGTSGRVTGELFF | TGTGCCAGCAGCTCTGGGACTAGCGGGAGGGTCACCGGGGAGCTGTTTTTT
few | TRBJ2-7 | TRBV9 | - | CASSPPPAESYEQYF | TGTGCCAGCAGCCCCCCTCCGGCGGAATCCTACGAGCAGTACTTC